This entry lists 27 T cell receptor beta chains sequenced from one sample in a study of cytotoxic CD8 clonotypes in ibrutinib-treated CLL. TCRdb keeps only in-frame clones here, not all; method: immunoSEQ multiplex PCR. The table records roughly 160,000 clones, over 65% of them present only once. The input for sequencing was PBMCs, taken after 12 months of ibrutinib treatment. Receptor source: a human donor with chronic lymphocytic leukemia.

This chain joins TRBV11-1 and TRBJ1-2, with D perhaps matching TRBD1 (5 bases). This CDR3 region has 12 residues. Trimming left V 5 bases short and J 4 bases short, with 8 bases between. The germline V gene encodes CDR1 SGHAT and CDR2 FQDESV (reference sequence). The DNA for the CDR3 is TGTGCCAGCAGCCGAGACAGCTATGGCTACACCTTC. It codes for CASSRDSYGYTF.

V usage is TRBV10-3 and J usage is TRBJ1-2; 12 bases agree with TRBD1. Germline CDR1 ENHRY, CDR2 SYGVKD. The CDR3 has 16 amino acids. Losses at the gene ends were 6 bases for V and 6 bases for J; bases not matched to a gene: 11. CDR3 sequence (DNA): TGTGCCATCAGGGCCTCCGGGACAGGGGGCAACCATGGCTACACCTTC. It encodes CAIRASGTGGNHGYTF.

The chain uses TRBV7-2 and TRBJ1-1; 8 nucleotides agree with TRBD1. The CDR3 has 21 residues. From germline, CDR1 is SGHTA and CDR2 FQGNSA. The V and J ends lost 7 bases and 0 bases, in that order; junction bases with no gene match: 25. The chain's CDR3 is CASTLAGDRWADYYLNTEAFF. The CDR3 nucleotides read TGTGCCAGCACCCTAGCCGGGGACAGGTGGGCCGACTACTATCTGAACACTGAAGCTTTCTTT.

The chain uses TRBV2 and TRBJ2-5, with D uncertain. The ends were cut back, 6 bases at V and 3 bases at J, with 11 bases in the middle. The CDR3 extends over 13 amino acids. CDR1 SNHLY and CDR2 FYNNEI come from the germline V gene. CDR3 bases: TGTGCCAGCAGCAACAAACTCGAAGAGACCCAGTACTTC. Translated, it gives CASSNKLEETQYF.

The rearrangement links TRBV18 to TRBJ1-4; no definite D call. Germline CDR1 KGHSH, CDR2 LQKENI. Between the trimmed V and J ends, which lost 3 bases and 3 bases, there was a span of 8 bases. CDR3 length: 14 residues. The CDR3 bases are TGTGCCAGCTCACCCCGGGATTCTAATGAAAAACTGTTTTTT. This sequence encodes CASSPRDSNEKLFF.

In DNA form, the CDR3 reads TGTGCCAGCAGCCAAGATTCGGGACAGGGGGTTTATGGTGAGCAGTTCTTC. Its translation is CASSQDSGQGVYGEQFF. This chain connects TRBV4-2 to TRBJ2-1; 11 nucleotides match TRBD1. CDR1 and CDR2 from the germline V gene are LGHNA and YNFKEQ. The CDR3 totals 17 residues. With 0 bases clipped from V and 9 bases from J, the junction kept 10 bases outside the gene matches.

This chain links TRBV6-5 with TRBJ2-1, with 8 nucleotides matching TRBD2. Trimming removed 6 bases from V and 6 bases from J; junction bases left unmatched: 10. The CDR3 covers 15 residues. Per the germline V gene, CDR1 is MNHEY and CDR2 is SVGAGI. The CDR3 region is CASSLGGGLLNEQFF. CDR3 nucleotide sequence: TGTGCCAGCAGCTTAGGCGGGGGGCTCCTCAATGAGCAGTTCTTC.

The rearrangement links TRBV15 to TRBJ1-1; a weak D match, TRBD1 (6 bases). The CDR3 contains 16 residues. The germline V and J ends were trimmed by 2 bases and 0 bases, with 13 bases remaining between them. Germline V lookup: CDR1 LNHNV, CDR2 YYDKDF (reference sequence). The CDR3 here is CATSRRSQGLNTEAFF. In DNA form, the CDR3 reads TGTGCCACCAGCAGAAGATCACAGGGACTGAACACTGAAGCTTTCTTT.

The genes are TRBV6-5 and TRBJ2-1; 9 nucleotides align to TRBD1. The CDR3 sequence is 15 residues long. V was clipped by 6 bases and J by 7 bases; unmatched bases: 10. Looked up from germline, CDR1 is MNHEY and CDR2 is SVGAGI. The CDR3 region is CASSLRQGVWNEQFF. In DNA form, the CDR3 reads TGTGCCAGCAGCCTTAGACAGGGGGTATGGAATGAGCAGTTCTTC.

The chain joins TRBV5-1 to TRBJ1-6; no clear D gene. Trimming took 0 bases from V and 8 from J, leaving 12 bases between them. The CDR3 loop spans 15 amino acids. Germline CDR1 is SGHRS and CDR2 is YFSETQ. The chain's CDR3 is CASSLGSGTDSPLHF. As DNA, the CDR3 is TGCGCCAGCAGCTTGGGCTCAGGAACAGATTCACCCCTCCACTTT.

The chain has TRBV28 and TRBJ1-5, with 11 bases fitting TRBD1. With 6 bases clipped from V and 5 bases from J, the junction kept 3 bases outside the gene matches. The CDR3 runs to 14 residues. Germline CDR1 is MDHEN and CDR2 is SYDVKM. The CDR3 region is CASSLGQGDQPQHF. The CDR3, as DNA: TGTGCCAGCAGCTTGGGACAGGGGGATCAGCCCCAGCATTTT.

The chain recombines TRBV7-3 with TRBJ2-1, with 8 bases fitting TRBD1. V lost 5 bases to trimming and J lost 5 bases; unmatched junction nucleotides: 20. CDR3 length: 19 residues. Germline V gene lookup returns CDR1 SGHTA and CDR2 FQGTGA. The CDR3, as DNA: TGTGCCAGCAGCAAAGGACAGGGATTTACTTTATCCCCCCACAATGAGCAGTTCTTC. This codes for CASSKGQGFTLSPHNEQFF.

This clone came up a few times. V is TRBV15 and J is TRBJ2-7, with D possibly being TRBD2 (6 bases). The CDR3 is 14 residues long. Between the trimmed V and J ends, which lost 0 bases and 4 bases, there was a span of 10 bases. The germline gives CDR1 LNHNV, CDR2 YYDKDF (reference sequence). The CDR3 DNA reads as TGTGCCACCAGCAGAGATATGGGGGGTTACGAGCAGTACTTC. The encoded protein is CATSRDMGGYEQYF.

This chain links TRBV7-6 with TRBJ1-2; TRBD1 might be the D (5 bases). Trimming stripped 1 base from V and 7 bases from J, with 13 bases between. This CDR3 is 14 amino acids long. Germline V gene sequence: CDR1 SGHVS, CDR2 FNYEAQ. CDR3 sequence (DNA): TGTGCCAGCAGCTTAGAGGCCAGGGTGGGTGGCTACACCTTC. Encoded protein: CASSLEARVGGYTF.

This sequence joins TRBV28 and TRBJ1-1; unclear D gene. Between the trimmed V and J ends, which lost 8 bases and 3 bases, there was a span of 19 bases. Germline V CDR1 and CDR2: MDHEN, SYDVKM. CDR3 length equals 15 residues. For the CDR3, the DNA is TGTGCCAGCTATCCTGCATCTAGCTGGTACACTGAAGCTTTCTTT. Protein sequence: CASYPASSWYTEAFF.

The rearrangement links TRBV19 to TRBJ1-4, with 9 positions matching TRBD1. Germline CDR1 and CDR2: LNHDA and SQIVND (reference sequence). V lost 7 bases, J lost 8 bases, and 8 bases stayed unmatched. The CDR3 covers 14 residues. CDR3 coding DNA: TGTGCCAGTATGGGAATTGGACAGGGGGAAAAACTGTTTTTT. Translation: CASMGIGQGEKLFF.

V and J are TRBV28 and TRBJ1-4, with 7 bases fitting TRBD1. Germline lookup yields CDR1 MDHEN and CDR2 SYDVKM. This CDR3 contains 14 residues. J lost 8 bases, V lost 2 bases, and 5 bases had no gene match. Written as DNA, the CDR3 is TGTGCCAGCAGTTTACCCGTCAGGGGGGAAAAACTGTTTTTT. The encoded protein is CASSLPVRGEKLFF.

The rearrangement uses TRBV7-6 and TRBJ2-5; 7 bases match TRBD2. Germline V gives CDR1 SGHVS, CDR2 FNYEAQ. Trimming at V came to 2 bases and at J to 1 base, leaving 7 bases not matched to a gene. This CDR3 contains 16 residues. This chain's CDR3 is CASSLKASGTQETQYF. The CDR3 nucleotides are TGTGCCAGCAGCTTAAAGGCTAGCGGAACCCAAGAGACCCAGTACTTC.

A single count supports this clone. This chain links TRBV2 with TRBJ1-3; D remains unclear. Trimming took off 7 bases at V and 4 bases at J, with 11 bases between the two ends. Per the germline V gene, CDR1 is SNHLY and CDR2 is FYNNEI. The CDR3 is 13 residues long. The CDR3 coding sequence is TGTGCCAGCATATCCGGGAGCGGAAACACCATATATTTT. This sequence encodes CASISGSGNTIYF.

The chain combines TRBV9 with TRBJ2-7; the D gene is possibly TRBD2 (6 bases). The V end lost 4 bases, the J end lost 8 bases, and 22 bases lay between the germline ends. This CDR3 contains 15 residues. Germline CDR1 SGDLS, CDR2 YYNGEE. The CDR3 reads CASSFRDTGRTKQYF. As DNA, the CDR3 is TGTGCCAGCAGCTTTAGGGATACTGGACGGACTAAGCAGTACTTC.

This clone has only one observation. The gene calls are TRBV4-3 and TRBJ1-5; D is unresolved. Looked up from germline, CDR1 is LGHNA and CDR2 is YSLEER. Trimming removed 0 bases from V and 7 bases from J, with 13 bases in between. The CDR3 spans 15 residues. The DNA of the CDR3 is TGCGCCAGCAGCCAAGATCTCTGGGGAGGACAGCCCCAGCATTTT. It codes for CASSQDLWGGQPQHF.

As for this clone: The same CDR3 arises from other DNA sequences in this sample as well. The rearrangement links TRBV18 to TRBJ2-5; a possible D gene is TRBD2 (6 bases). This CDR3 spans 13 amino acids. The V end was cut by 6 bases, the J end by 3 bases, with 11 bases between. Germline CDR1 reads KGHSH; CDR2 reads LQKENI. The CDR3 region is CASSSGSKETQYF. Here the CDR3 DNA reads TGTGCCAGCTCGTCCGGGAGTAAAGAGACCCAGTACTTC.

The chain employs TRBV7-5 and TRBJ2-7; TRBD1, as called in the table, went unchecked against the DNA. TRBV7-5 is noted as a pseudogene. The CDR3 runs to 14 residues. CDR3 residues: CVRSPTPSGYEQYF. The CDR3 DNA reads TGTGTCAGAAGCCCGACCCCCTCAGGCTACGAGCAGTACTTC.

This chain links TRBV5-5 with TRBJ2-7, with unresolved D. The V end lost 1 base, the J end lost 4 bases, and 18 bases lay between the germline ends. Germline V CDR1 and CDR2: SGHKS, YYEKEE (reference sequence). The length of the CDR3 is 16 residues. CDR3 protein: CASSLRSVAGTYEQYF. In nucleotides, the CDR3 is TGTGCCAGCAGCTTGAGAAGTGTAGCCGGAACATACGAGCAGTACTTC.

This clone was detected only a few times. The CDR3 nucleotides read TGCGCCACCTCGAAGGACTCTCTCTCCTACGAGCAGTACTTC. It yields the protein CATSKDSLSYEQYF. The chain uses TRBV5-1 and TRBJ2-7; possibly TRBD2 for D (5 bases). The CDR3 length is 14 residues. Germline V lookup: CDR1 SGHRS, CDR2 YFSETQ. The V end was cut by 9 bases, the J end by 0 bases, with 16 bases between.

This chain links TRBV28 with TRBJ2-7, with TRBD1 matching 7 bases. The CDR3 extends over 15 amino acids. J gave up 8 bases and V 5 bases, and 15 bases lay outside the gene matches. Germline V gene sequence: CDR1 MDHEN, CDR2 SYDVKM. CDR3 coding DNA: TGTGCCAGCAGTCCCCCTATCCGACAGGGTACGAAGCAGTACTTC. Translating gives CASSPPIRQGTKQYF.

V usage is TRBV11-1 and J usage is TRBJ2-4; D not resolved. Germline assignment: CDR1 SGHAT and CDR2 FQDESV (reference sequence). The CDR3 length is 13 residues. Trimming left V 5 bases short and J 0 bases short, with 5 bases between. CDR3 region: CASSQVAKNIQYF. The CDR3 DNA is TGTGCCAGCAGCCAAGTAGCCAAAAACATTCAGTACTTC.